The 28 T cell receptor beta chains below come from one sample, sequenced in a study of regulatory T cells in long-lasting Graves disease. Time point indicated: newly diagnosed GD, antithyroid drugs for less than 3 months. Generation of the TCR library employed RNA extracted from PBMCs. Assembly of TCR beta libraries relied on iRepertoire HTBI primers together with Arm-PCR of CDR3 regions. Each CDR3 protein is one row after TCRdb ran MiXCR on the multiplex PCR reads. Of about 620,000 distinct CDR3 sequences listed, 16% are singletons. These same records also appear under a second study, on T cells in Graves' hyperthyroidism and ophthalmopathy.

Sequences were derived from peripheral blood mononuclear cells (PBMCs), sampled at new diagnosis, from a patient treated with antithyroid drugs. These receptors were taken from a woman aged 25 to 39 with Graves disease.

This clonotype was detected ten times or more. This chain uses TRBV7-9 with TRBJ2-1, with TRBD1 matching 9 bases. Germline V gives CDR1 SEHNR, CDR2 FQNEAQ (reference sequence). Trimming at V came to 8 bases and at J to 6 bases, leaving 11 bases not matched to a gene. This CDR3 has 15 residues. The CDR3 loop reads CASLFGTGPVNEQFF. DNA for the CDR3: TGTGCCAGCCTCTTCGGGACAGGGCCTGTCAATGAGCAGTTCTTC.

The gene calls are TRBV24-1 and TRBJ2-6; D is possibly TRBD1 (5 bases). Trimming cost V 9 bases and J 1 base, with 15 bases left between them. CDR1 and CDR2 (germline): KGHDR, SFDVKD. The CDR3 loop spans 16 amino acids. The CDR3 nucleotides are TGTGCCACCGGGGCAGGGTGGGCTTCTGGGGCCAACGTCCTGACTTTC. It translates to CATGAGWASGANVLTF.

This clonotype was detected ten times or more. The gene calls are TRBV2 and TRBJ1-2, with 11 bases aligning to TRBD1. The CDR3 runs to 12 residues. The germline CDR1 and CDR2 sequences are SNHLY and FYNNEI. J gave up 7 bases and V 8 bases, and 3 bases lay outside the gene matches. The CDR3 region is CASGDRGSGYTF. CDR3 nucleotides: TGTGCCAGCGGGGACAGGGGGAGTGGCTACACCTTC.

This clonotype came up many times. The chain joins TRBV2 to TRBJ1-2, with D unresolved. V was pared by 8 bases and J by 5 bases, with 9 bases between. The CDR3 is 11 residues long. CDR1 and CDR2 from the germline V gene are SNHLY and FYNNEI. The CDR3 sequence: CASPGYYGYTF. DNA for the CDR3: TGTGCCAGCCCCGGGTATTATGGCTACACCTTC.

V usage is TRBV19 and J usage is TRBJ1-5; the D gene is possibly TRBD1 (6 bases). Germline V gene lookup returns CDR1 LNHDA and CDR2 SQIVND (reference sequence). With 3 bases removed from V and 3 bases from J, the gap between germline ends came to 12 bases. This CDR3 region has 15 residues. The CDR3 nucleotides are TGTGCCAGTAGTATCCCGACAGGTCTCAATCAGCCCCAGCATTTT. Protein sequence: CASSIPTGLNQPQHF.

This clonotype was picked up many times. The CDR3 DNA follows: TGTGCCAGCAGCCAAGGTGGGGGTGAGCAGTTCTTC. This encodes CASSQGGGEQFF. The chain carries TRBV11-1 and TRBJ2-1; D may be TRBD1 or TRBD2 (5 bases each). Germline loops: CDR1 SGHAT, CDR2 FQDESV (reference sequence). CDR3 length equals 12 residues. V lost 5 bases to trimming and J lost 9 bases, with 11 bases between them. Supplemented by reference TRBV11-1 and TRBJ2-1, the full variable domain reads EAEVAQSPRYKITEKSQAVAFWCDPISGHATLYWYRQILGQGPELLVQFQDESVVDDSQLPKDRFSAERLKGVDSTLKIQPAELGDSAMYLCASSQGGGEQFFGPGTRLTVL.

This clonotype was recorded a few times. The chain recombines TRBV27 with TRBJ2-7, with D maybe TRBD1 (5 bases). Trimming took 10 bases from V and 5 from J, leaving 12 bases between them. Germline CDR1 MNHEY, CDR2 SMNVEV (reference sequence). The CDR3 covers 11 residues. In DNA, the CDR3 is TGTGCCACCCCAGGGCTCCACGAGCAGTACTTC. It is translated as CATPGLHEQYF.

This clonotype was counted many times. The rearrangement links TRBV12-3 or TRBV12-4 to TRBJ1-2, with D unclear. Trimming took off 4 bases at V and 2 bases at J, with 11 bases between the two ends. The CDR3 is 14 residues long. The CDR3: CASSSLRENYGYTF. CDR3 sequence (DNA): TGTGCCAGCAGTTCTCTTCGGGAAAACTATGGCTACACCTTC.

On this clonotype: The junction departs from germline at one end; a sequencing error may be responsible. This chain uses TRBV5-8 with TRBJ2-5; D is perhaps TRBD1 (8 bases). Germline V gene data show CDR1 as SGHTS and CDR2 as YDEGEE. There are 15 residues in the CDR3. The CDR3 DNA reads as TGTGCCAGCAGCTTGGGGTTACAGGGGGGGAGACCCCCACTTTTC. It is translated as CASSLGLQGGRPPLF.

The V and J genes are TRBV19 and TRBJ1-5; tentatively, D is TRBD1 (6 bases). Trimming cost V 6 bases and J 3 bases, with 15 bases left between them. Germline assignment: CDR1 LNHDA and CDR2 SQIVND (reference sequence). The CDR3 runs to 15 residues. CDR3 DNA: TGTGCCAGTAGGTCGACCTACAGGGACAATCAGCCCCAGCATTTT. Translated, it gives CASRSTYRDNQPQHF.

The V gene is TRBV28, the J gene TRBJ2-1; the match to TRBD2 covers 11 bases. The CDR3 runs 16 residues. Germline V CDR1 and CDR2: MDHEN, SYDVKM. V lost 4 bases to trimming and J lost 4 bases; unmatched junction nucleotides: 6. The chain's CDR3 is CASSSGLAEAYNEQFF. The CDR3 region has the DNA TGTGCCAGCAGTTCGGGACTAGCGGAGGCATACAATGAGCAGTTCTTC.

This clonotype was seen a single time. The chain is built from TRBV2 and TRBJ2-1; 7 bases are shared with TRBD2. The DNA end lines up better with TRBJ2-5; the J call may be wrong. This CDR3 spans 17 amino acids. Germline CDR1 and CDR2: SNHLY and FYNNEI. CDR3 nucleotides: TGTGCCAACAGCTTTTCAGGGTCTAGCGGATCTAGTGGGACCCAGTACTTC. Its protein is CANSFSGSSGSSGTQYF.

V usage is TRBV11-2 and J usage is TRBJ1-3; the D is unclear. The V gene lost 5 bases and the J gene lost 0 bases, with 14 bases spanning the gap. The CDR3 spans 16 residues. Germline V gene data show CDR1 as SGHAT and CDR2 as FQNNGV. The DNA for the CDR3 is TGTGCCAGCAGCCGGACCGAGTTGGGCTCTGGAAACACCATATATTTT. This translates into CASSRTELGSGNTIYF. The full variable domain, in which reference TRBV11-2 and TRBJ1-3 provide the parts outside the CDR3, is EAGVAQSPRYKIIEKRQSVAFWCNPISGHATLYWYQQILGQGPKLLIQFQNNGVVDDSQLPKDRFSAERLKGVDSTLKIQPAKLEDSAVYLCASSRTELGSGNTIYFGEGSWLTVV.

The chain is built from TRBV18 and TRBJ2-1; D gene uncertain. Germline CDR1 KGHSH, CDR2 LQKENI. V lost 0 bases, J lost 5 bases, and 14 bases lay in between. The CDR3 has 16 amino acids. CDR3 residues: CASSPPPHVSNNEQFF. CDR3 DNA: TGTGCCAGCTCACCACCCCCGCACGTTTCGAACAATGAGCAGTTCTTC. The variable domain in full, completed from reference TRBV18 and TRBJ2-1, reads NAGVMQNPRHLVRRRGQEARLRCSPMKGHSHVYWYRQLPEEGLKFMVYLQKENIIDESGMPKERFSAEFPKEGPSILRIQQVVRGDSAAYFCASSPPPHVSNNEQFFGPGTRLTVL.

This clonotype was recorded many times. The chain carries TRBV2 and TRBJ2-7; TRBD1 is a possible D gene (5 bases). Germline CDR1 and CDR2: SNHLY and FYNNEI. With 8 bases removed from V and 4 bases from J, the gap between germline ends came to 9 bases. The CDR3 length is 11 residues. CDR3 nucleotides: TGTGCCAGCGAACAGGCTTACGAGCAGTACTTC. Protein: CASEQAYEQYF.

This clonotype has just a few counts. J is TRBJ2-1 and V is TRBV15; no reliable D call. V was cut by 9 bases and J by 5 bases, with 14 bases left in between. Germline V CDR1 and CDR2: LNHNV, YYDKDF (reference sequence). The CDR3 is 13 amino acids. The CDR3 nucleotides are TGTGCCACGTGGGGTGGGGTCAACAATGAGCAGTTCTTC. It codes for CATWGGVNNEQFF.

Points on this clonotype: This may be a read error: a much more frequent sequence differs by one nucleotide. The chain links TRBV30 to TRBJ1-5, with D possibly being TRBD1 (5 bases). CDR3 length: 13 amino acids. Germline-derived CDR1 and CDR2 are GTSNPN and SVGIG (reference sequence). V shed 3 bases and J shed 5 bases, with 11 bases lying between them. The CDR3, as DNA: TGTGCCTGGAGCGTGGGGGGGGATCAGCCCCAGCATTTT. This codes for CAWSVGGDQPQHF.

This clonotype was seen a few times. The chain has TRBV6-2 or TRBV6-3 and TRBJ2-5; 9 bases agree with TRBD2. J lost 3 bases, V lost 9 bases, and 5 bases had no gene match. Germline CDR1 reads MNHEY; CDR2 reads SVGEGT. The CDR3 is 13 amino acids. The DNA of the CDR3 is TGTGCCAGTGTGTTAGCGGGAGAAGAGACCCAGTACTTC. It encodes CASVLAGEETQYF.

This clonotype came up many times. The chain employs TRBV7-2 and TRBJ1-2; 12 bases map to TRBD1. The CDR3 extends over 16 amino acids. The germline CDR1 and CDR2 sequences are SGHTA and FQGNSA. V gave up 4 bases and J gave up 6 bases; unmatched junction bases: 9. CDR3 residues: CASSSSTGTGGDGYTF. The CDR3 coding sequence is TGTGCCAGCAGCTCATCTACCGGGACAGGGGGCGATGGCTACACCTTC.

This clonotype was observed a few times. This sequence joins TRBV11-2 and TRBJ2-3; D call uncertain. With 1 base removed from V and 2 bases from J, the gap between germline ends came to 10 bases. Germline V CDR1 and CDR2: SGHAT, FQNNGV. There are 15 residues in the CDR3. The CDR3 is CASSLVKLPTDTQYF. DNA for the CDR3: TGTGCCAGCAGCTTAGTAAAGCTTCCCACAGATACGCAGTATTTT.

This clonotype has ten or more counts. The CDR3 DNA reads TGTGCCAGCAGTGCCACTCGGGGTTCACCCCTCCACTTT. The encoded protein is CASSATRGSPLHF. The V call is TRBV28, the J call TRBJ1-6; unclear D gene. With 5 bases removed from V and 9 bases from J, the gap between germline ends came to 11 bases. Per the germline V gene, CDR1 is MDHEN and CDR2 is SYDVKM. The CDR3 contains 13 residues.

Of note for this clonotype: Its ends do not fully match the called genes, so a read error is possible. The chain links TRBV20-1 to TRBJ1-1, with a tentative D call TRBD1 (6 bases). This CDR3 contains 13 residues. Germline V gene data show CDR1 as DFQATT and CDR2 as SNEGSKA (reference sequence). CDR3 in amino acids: CSALDSLNTEAFF. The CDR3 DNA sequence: TGCAGTGCCTTGGACAGTTTGAACACTGAGGCTTTCTTT.

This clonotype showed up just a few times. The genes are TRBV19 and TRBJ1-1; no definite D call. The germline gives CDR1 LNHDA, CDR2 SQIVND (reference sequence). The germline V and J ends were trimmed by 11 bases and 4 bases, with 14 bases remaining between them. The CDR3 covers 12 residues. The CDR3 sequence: CAALGWRTEAFF. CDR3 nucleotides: TGTGCCGCTCTAGGGTGGCGCACTGAAGCTTTCTTT.

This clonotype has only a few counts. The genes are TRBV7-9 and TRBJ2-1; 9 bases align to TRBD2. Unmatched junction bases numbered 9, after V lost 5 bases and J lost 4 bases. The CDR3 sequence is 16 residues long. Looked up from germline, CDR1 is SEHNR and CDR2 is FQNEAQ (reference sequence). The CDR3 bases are TGTGCCAGCAGCCGAATTATAGCGGGAGCTTACAATGAGCAGTTCTTC. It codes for CASSRIIAGAYNEQFF.

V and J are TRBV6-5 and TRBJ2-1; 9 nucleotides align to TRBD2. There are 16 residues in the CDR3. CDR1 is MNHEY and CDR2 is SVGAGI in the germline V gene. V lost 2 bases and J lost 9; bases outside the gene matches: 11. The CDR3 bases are TGTGCCAGCAGTTACCCTAGCGGGAAAGGTGCGGGTGAGCAGTTCTTC. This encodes CASSYPSGKGAGEQFF.

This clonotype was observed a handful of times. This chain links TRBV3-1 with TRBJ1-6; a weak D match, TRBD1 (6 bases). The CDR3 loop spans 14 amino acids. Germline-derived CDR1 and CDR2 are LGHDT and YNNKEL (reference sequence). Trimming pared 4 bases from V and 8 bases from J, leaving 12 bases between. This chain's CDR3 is CASSRQGYDSPLHF. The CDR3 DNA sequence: TGTGCCAGCAGCCGGCAGGGGTATGATTCACCCCTCCACTTT.

The CDR3 coding sequence is TGTGCCAGCATGGGCAGGGGGCGATACGAGCAGTACTTC. Protein sequence: CASMGRGRYEQYF. The chain is built from TRBV28 and TRBJ2-7; 8 bases are a match to TRBD1. Germline V gene sequence: CDR1 MDHEN, CDR2 SYDVKM. This CDR3 spans 13 amino acids. Unmatched junction bases numbered 6, after V lost 7 bases and J lost 4 bases.

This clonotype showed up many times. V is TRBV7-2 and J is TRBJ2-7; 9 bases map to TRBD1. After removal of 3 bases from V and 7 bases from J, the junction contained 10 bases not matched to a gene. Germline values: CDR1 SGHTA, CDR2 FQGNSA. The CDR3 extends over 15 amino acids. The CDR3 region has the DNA TGTGCCAGCAGCTTGATGGGACAGGGCTCTGGGGAGCAGTACTTC. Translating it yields CASSLMGQGSGEQYF.